The 28 T cell receptor beta chains reported below all come from one sample, sequenced in a study of blood T cell repertoires in COVID-19. This table comes from immunoSEQ multiplex PCR, and its TCRdb copy is limited to in-frame clones, with some not included. The repertoire holds fewer than 200,000 clones, with approximately 90% as singletons. Sequenced: peripheral blood. These receptors all come from a woman aged 45 to 65 with acute or convalescent COVID-19.

The CDR3 sequence is CASSSLGNQPQHF. DNA for the CDR3: TGTGCCAGCAGTTCCCTAGGCAATCAGCCCCAGCATTTT. The genes are TRBV12-3 or TRBV12-4 and TRBJ1-5; D gene unclear. Trimming shortened V by 4 bases and J by 2 bases, and 6 bases separated the two germline ends. The CDR3 contains 13 residues.

The CDR3 DNA reads as TGTGCCAGCAGCCGACAGGGCCCAGCTAACTATGGCTACACCTTC. Protein: CASSRQGPANYGYTF. The chain links TRBV9 to TRBJ1-2; TRBD1 aligns across 7 bases. The V and J ends lost 4 bases and 0 bases, in that order; junction bases with no gene match: 6. The CDR3 totals 15 residues. The germline gives CDR1 SGDLS, CDR2 YYNGEE.

The V call is TRBV4-3, the J call TRBJ1-2; 9 nucleotides line up with TRBD1. Trimming took 0 bases from V and 8 from J; bases not matched to a gene: 10. The CDR3 loop spans 16 amino acids. Germline CDR1 reads LGHNA; CDR2 reads YSLEER. The CDR3 sequence: CASSQDRGMTGGGYTF. The CDR3 nucleotides read TGCGCCAGCAGCCAAGATCGGGGAATGACAGGGGGAGGCTACACCTTC.

V usage is TRBV11-2 and J usage is TRBJ2-2; 10 bases fit TRBD1. This CDR3 spans 15 amino acids. Germline V gives CDR1 SGHAT, CDR2 FQNNGV. V trimming: 3 bases; J trimming: 4 bases; junction bases outside the gene matches: 2. CDR3 DNA sequence: TGTGCCAGCAGCTTGGACAGGGGGGGCACCGGGGAGCTGTTTTTT. Encoded protein: CASSLDRGGTGELFF. The full variable domain, completed using reference TRBV11-2 and TRBJ2-2, is EAGVAQSPRYKIIEKRQSVAFWCNPISGHATLYWYQQILGQGPKLLIQFQNNGVVDDSQLPKDRFSAERLKGVDSTLKIQPAKLEDSAVYLCASSLDRGGTGELFFGEGSRLTVL.

This clone appeared a few times. The V call is TRBV6-5, the J call TRBJ1-2; 8 bases fit TRBD1. Looked up from germline, CDR1 is MNHEY and CDR2 is SVGAGI. This CDR3 is built from 15 residues. The ends lost 5 bases at V and 7 bases at J; junction bases unmatched: 12. This CDR3 is CASSRTRQGPGGYTF. The CDR3 DNA is TGTGCCAGCAGTCGGACTCGACAGGGGCCCGGTGGCTACACCTTC.

The chain combines TRBV7-2 with TRBJ2-2; D might be TRBD1 (6 bases). The V gene's germline CDR1 is SGHTA and CDR2 FQGNSA. The CDR3 extends over 15 amino acids. V was clipped by 1 base and J by 4 bases, with 10 bases between them. The CDR3 nucleotides are TGTGCCAGCAGCTTAGTTGGGGGCATCACCGGGGAGCTGTTTTTT. Protein sequence: CASSLVGGITGELFF. The variable domain in full, with the rest retrieved from reference TRBV7-2 and TRBJ2-2, is GAGVSQSPSNKVTEKGKDVELRCDPISGHTALYWYRQSLGQGLEFLIYFQGNSAPDKSGLPSDRFSAERTGGSVSTLTIQRTQQEDSAVYLCASSLVGGITGELFFGEGSRLTVL.

The V and J genes are TRBV2 and TRBJ2-7, with 7 bases lining up with TRBD1. Germline CDR1 is SNHLY and CDR2 is FYNNEI. J gave up 2 bases and V 3 bases, and 7 bases lay outside the gene matches. The CDR3 has 15 amino acids. CDR3 nucleotides: TGTGCCAGCAGTGAGGCCCCAAGGGGGCCCTACGAGCAGTACTTC. Its translation: CASSEAPRGPYEQYF.

The gene calls are TRBV9 and TRBJ2-2; TRBD2 matches 11 bases. V shed 4 bases, J shed 5 bases, and the junction held 13 bases outside the gene matches. CDR1 and CDR2 (germline): SGDLS, YYNGEE. CDR3 length: 18 residues. The chain's CDR3 is CASSPRGSGGAGTGELFF. The CDR3 bases are TGTGCCAGCAGCCCCCGGGGTAGCGGGGGGGCGGGGACCGGGGAGCTGTTTTTT.

The chain employs TRBV6-5 and TRBJ1-3; D is ambiguous. This CDR3 spans 14 amino acids. Germline values: CDR1 MNHEY, CDR2 SVGAGI. V was pared by 4 bases and J by 0 bases, with 7 bases between. The CDR3 DNA reads as TGTGCCAGCAGTTTGAGGATCTCTGGAAACACCATATATTTT. Its protein is CASSLRISGNTIYF.

The chain is built from TRBV6-5 and TRBJ1-3; D not resolved. The CDR3 is 15 residues long. Trimming left V 0 bases short and J 4 bases short, with 10 bases between. Germline CDR1 MNHEY, CDR2 SVGAGI. CDR3 protein: CASSYSLLGGNTIYF. CDR3 DNA sequence: TGTGCCAGCAGTTACTCGCTTCTCGGGGGAAACACCATATATTTT.

The V and J genes are TRBV6-6 and TRBJ1-5; 7 bases map to TRBD1. Losses at the gene ends were 8 bases for V and 2 bases for J; bases not matched to a gene: 12. The CDR3 loop spans 16 amino acids. CDR1 and CDR2 (germline): MNHNY, SVGAGI (reference sequence). In DNA, the CDR3 is TGTGCCAGCCTTCCCAGGGGGGACCTCCGCAATCAGCCCCAGCATTTT. Amino acids: CASLPRGDLRNQPQHF.

For the CDR3, the DNA is TGTGCCAGCAGCTTCAATTGGCAGGGGTCTGACGAGCAGTACTTC. It codes for CASSFNWQGSDEQYF. This sequence joins TRBV7-8 and TRBJ2-7, with D tentatively TRBD1 (6 bases). The germline V gene has CDR1 SGHVS and CDR2 FQNEAQ. CDR3 length equals 15 residues. V dropped 3 bases and J dropped 5 bases, with 17 bases sitting between them.

The gene calls are TRBV18 and TRBJ1-2, with 12 bases matching TRBD1. This CDR3 is built from 15 residues. CDR1 and CDR2 from the germline V gene are KGHSH and LQKENI. Trimming took 3 bases from V and 8 from J; bases not matched to a gene: 7. The CDR3 DNA follows: TGTGCCAGCTCACCGACCGGGACAGGGGGCTTAGGCTACACCTTC. Translation: CASSPTGTGGLGYTF.

The gene calls are TRBV7-2 and TRBJ1-6, with D perhaps matching TRBD1 (5 bases). This CDR3 is built from 17 residues. Germline assignment: CDR1 SGHTA and CDR2 FQGNSA. V lost 1 base, J lost 2 bases, and 12 bases lay in between. The CDR3, as DNA: TGTGCCAGCAGCTTAGGGGCAGGGCGCCCCTATAATTCACCCCTCCACTTT. Residues: CASSLGAGRPYNSPLHF.

V gene TRBV3-1 (or the pseudogene TRBV3-2) combines with J gene TRBJ2-2; 8 positions match TRBD1. The CDR3 sequence is 17 residues long. Per the germline V gene, CDR1 is LGHDT and CDR2 is YNNKEL (reference sequence). The ends lost 0 bases at V and 0 bases at J; junction bases unmatched: 3. Written as DNA, the CDR3 is TGTGCCAGCAGCCAAGACAGGGGGCTTACGAACACCGGGGAGCTGTTTTTT. Protein: CASSQDRGLTNTGELFF.

The J gene is TRBJ2-2, the V gene TRBV9, with TRBD2 as a possible D gene (5 bases). Germline CDR1 and CDR2: SGDLS and YYNGEE. Deletions cut 3 bases from V and 0 bases from J, with 9 bases between. The CDR3 is 15 amino acids. Written as DNA, the CDR3 is TGTGCCAGCAGCGGAGGGCCCCCGAACACCGGGGAGCTGTTTTTT. Residues: CASSGGPPNTGELFF.

The rearrangement joins TRBV4-1 to TRBJ2-1; 10 bases are shared with TRBD2. The germline gives CDR1 MGHRA, CDR2 YSYEKL. Trimming at V came to 3 bases and at J to 8 bases, leaving 10 bases not matched to a gene. The CDR3 sequence is 16 residues long. CDR3 DNA: TGCGCCAGCAGCCAGGTGGGAAGCGGGGGGGCCGATGAGCAGTTCTTC. Protein product: CASSQVGSGGADEQFF.

This rearrangement joins TRBV11-3 to TRBJ2-7; a possible D gene is TRBD2 (5 bases). Germline V gives CDR1 SGHNT, CDR2 YENEEA. The CDR3 is made up of 13 amino acids. Deletions cut 1 base from V and 7 bases from J, with 11 bases between. CDR3 residues: CASSLAGIGEQYF. In DNA, the CDR3 is TGTGCCAGCAGCTTAGCGGGAATAGGTGAGCAGTACTTC.

The J gene is TRBJ2-1, the V gene TRBV10-3, with D possibly TRBD1 on 6 matching bases. Germline V gives CDR1 ENHRY, CDR2 SYGVKD. V lost 8 bases and J 5 bases, leaving 7 bases between the germline ends. There are 11 residues in the CDR3. The CDR3 DNA reads TGTGCCATCGAGGGGGACAATGAGCAGTTCTTC. Its protein is CAIEGDNEQFF.

This chain joins TRBV7-2 and TRBJ2-5; 16 nucleotides align to TRBD2. Matching the DNA end better, TRBJ2-7 makes the J call doubtful. The CDR3 is 18 residues long. Germline V gene lookup returns CDR1 SGHTA and CDR2 FQGNSA. CDR3 sequence reads: CASSLEGLAGGVSYEQYF. The DNA of the CDR3 is TGTGCCAGCAGCTTAGAGGGACTAGCGGGAGGGGTCTCCTACGAGCAGTACTTC.

This clone was counted many times. The genes are TRBV5-1 and TRBJ2-7; TRBD2 matches at 11 bases. CDR1 and CDR2 (germline): SGHRS, YFSETQ. The CDR3 runs to 15 residues. Trimming removed 0 bases from V and 6 bases from J; junction bases left unmatched: 5. The CDR3 here is CASSLETSGISEQYF. The DNA for the CDR3 is TGCGCCAGCAGCTTGGAGACTAGCGGGATTAGCGAGCAGTACTTC.

The J gene is TRBJ1-5, the V gene TRBV15, with a tentative D call TRBD1 (5 bases). Germline CDR1 is LNHNV and CDR2 is YYDKDF (reference sequence). The CDR3 contains 19 residues. V was cut by 0 bases and J by 1 base, with 19 bases left in between. The chain's CDR3 is CATSRDTGRDGRSNQPQHF. As DNA, the CDR3 is TGTGCCACCAGCAGAGATACAGGTAGGGATGGTAGGAGCAATCAGCCCCAGCATTTT.

The chain combines TRBV27 with TRBJ1-1; D gene unclear. CDR3 length equals 15 residues. Trimming cost V 0 bases and J 1 base, with 9 bases left between them. CDR1 and CDR2 from the germline V gene are MNHEY and SMNVEV (reference sequence). The CDR3 sequence is CASSLSRVGNTEAFF. The CDR3, as DNA: TGTGCCAGCAGTTTATCCCGGGTTGGGAACACTGAAGCTTTCTTT.

This clone was seen once. V usage is TRBV3-1 (or the pseudogene TRBV3-2) and J usage is TRBJ1-2; D might be TRBD1 (5 bases). This CDR3 spans 18 amino acids. The germline V gene encodes CDR1 LGHDT and CDR2 YNNKEL (reference sequence). Trimming took off 2 bases at V and 4 bases at J, with 23 bases between the two ends. CDR3 nucleotide sequence: TGTGCCAGCAGCCAAATTGGTGGCCAGGGAAGGTCGGGCTATGGCTACACCTTC. This sequence encodes CASSQIGGQGRSGYGYTF.

The table lists this clone with a few counts. V is TRBV19 and J is TRBJ1-5; maybe TRBD1 (6 bases). The CDR3 is made up of 15 amino acids. Germline CDR1 reads LNHDA; CDR2 reads SQIVND (reference sequence). The V end was cut by 3 bases, the J end by 3 bases, with 12 bases between. CDR3 coding DNA: TGTGCCAGTAGTATCCTGAACAGGGACAATCAGCCCCAGCATTTT. This gives the protein CASSILNRDNQPQHF.

The rearrangement uses TRBV6-2 or TRBV6-3 and TRBJ2-7; maybe TRBD2 (7 bases). Trimming shortened V by 6 bases and J by 4 bases, and 22 bases separated the two germline ends. The germline V gene has CDR1 MNHEY and CDR2 SVGEGT. CDR3 size: 16 residues. The CDR3 here is CASSHARAGARYEQYF. The CDR3 DNA sequence: TGTGCCAGCAGCCACGCACGGGCGGGGGCGCGTTACGAGCAGTACTTC.

The V gene is TRBV30, the J gene TRBJ2-1, with 10 bases fitting TRBD2. Trimming cost V 2 bases and J 9 bases; bases outside gene matches: 10. The CDR3 runs 15 residues. Germline CDR1 and CDR2: GTSNPN and SVGIG (reference sequence). The CDR3 region is CAWSTLAGGSIEQFF. DNA of the CDR3: TGTGCCTGGAGTACCTTAGCGGGAGGATCTATTGAGCAGTTCTTC.

The chain recombines TRBV4-2 with TRBJ2-3; TRBD2 agrees at 11 bases. The J segment lost 6 bases and the V segment lost 0 bases, leaving 2 bases of the junction unmatched. The CDR3 sequence is 15 residues long. The germline CDR1 and CDR2 sequences are LGHNA and YNFKEQ. The CDR3 protein is CASSQDSGGADTQYF. The CDR3, as DNA: TGTGCCAGCAGCCAAGATAGCGGGGGGGCGGATACGCAGTATTTT.